This T cell receptor beta chain derives from a study of monozygotic twins with cystic fibrosis. Across the study: Libraries were built from approximately 3 micrograms of fragmented DNA using about 14 PCR cycles.

Sequenced by immunoSEQ multiplex PCR; TCRdb stores in-frame clones only, minus some. The sample lists 30,000 to 40,000 clones; approximately 70% were seen once. V was cut by 5 bases and J by 1 base, with 9 bases left in between. Germline values: CDR1 MDHEN, CDR2 SYDVKM. There are 13 residues in the CDR3. To note about this clone: The target antigen is unknown.

Study results and caveats: No link emerged between shared CDR3 counts and age, concordance or severity. Co-twins had the most similar V usage for 13 of 16 pairs, J for 8. Nucleotide-identical clonotype sharing was significantly higher within monozygotic CF twin pairs than between unrelated CF individuals.

The origin of this receptor is a girl between 10 and 17 years old with cystic fibrosis. Sequenced input: blood. The chain joins TRBV28 to TRBJ2-7; possible D gene TRBD1, 6 bases. The CDR3 is CASSKGQSYEQYF. In DNA form, the CDR3 reads TGTGCCAGCAGTAAGGGACAATCCTACGAGCAGTACTTC. Based on the CDR3 plus reference TRBV28 and TRBJ2-7, the full variable domain is DVKVTQSSRYLVKRTGEKVFLECVQDMDHENMFWYRQDPGLGLRLIYFSYDVKMKEKGDIPEGYSVSREKKERFSLILESASTNQTSMYLCASSKGQSYEQYFGPGTRLTVT.